The TCR beta chain described here comes from a study of cytomegalovirus exposure and HLA in healthy donors. Findings of the study overall: When the data were analyzed later, several of the most significant clusters appeared to be linked to common viral pathogens.

This clone was seen a handful of times. Its antigen is currently unknown. This CDR3 spans 14 amino acids. Germline V gene data show CDR1 as LGHNA and CDR2 as YSLEER. V was pared by 3 bases and J by 0 bases, with 3 bases between. PCR used 60 Vbeta primers and 13 Jbeta primers. The protocol was immunoSEQ multiplex PCR, while the TCRdb copy is restricted to in-frame clones and leaves out a portion. The data hold roughly 120,000 clones, with over 65% observed a single time. Sequenced: PBMCs. V usage is TRBV4-3 and J usage is TRBJ2-6; no firm D call. The TCR comes from a woman in her 30s in good health and CMV-seronegative. CDR3 DNA sequence: TGCGCCAGCAGCCACAACTCTGGGGCCAACGTCCTGACTTTC. Translation gives CASSHNSGANVLTF.